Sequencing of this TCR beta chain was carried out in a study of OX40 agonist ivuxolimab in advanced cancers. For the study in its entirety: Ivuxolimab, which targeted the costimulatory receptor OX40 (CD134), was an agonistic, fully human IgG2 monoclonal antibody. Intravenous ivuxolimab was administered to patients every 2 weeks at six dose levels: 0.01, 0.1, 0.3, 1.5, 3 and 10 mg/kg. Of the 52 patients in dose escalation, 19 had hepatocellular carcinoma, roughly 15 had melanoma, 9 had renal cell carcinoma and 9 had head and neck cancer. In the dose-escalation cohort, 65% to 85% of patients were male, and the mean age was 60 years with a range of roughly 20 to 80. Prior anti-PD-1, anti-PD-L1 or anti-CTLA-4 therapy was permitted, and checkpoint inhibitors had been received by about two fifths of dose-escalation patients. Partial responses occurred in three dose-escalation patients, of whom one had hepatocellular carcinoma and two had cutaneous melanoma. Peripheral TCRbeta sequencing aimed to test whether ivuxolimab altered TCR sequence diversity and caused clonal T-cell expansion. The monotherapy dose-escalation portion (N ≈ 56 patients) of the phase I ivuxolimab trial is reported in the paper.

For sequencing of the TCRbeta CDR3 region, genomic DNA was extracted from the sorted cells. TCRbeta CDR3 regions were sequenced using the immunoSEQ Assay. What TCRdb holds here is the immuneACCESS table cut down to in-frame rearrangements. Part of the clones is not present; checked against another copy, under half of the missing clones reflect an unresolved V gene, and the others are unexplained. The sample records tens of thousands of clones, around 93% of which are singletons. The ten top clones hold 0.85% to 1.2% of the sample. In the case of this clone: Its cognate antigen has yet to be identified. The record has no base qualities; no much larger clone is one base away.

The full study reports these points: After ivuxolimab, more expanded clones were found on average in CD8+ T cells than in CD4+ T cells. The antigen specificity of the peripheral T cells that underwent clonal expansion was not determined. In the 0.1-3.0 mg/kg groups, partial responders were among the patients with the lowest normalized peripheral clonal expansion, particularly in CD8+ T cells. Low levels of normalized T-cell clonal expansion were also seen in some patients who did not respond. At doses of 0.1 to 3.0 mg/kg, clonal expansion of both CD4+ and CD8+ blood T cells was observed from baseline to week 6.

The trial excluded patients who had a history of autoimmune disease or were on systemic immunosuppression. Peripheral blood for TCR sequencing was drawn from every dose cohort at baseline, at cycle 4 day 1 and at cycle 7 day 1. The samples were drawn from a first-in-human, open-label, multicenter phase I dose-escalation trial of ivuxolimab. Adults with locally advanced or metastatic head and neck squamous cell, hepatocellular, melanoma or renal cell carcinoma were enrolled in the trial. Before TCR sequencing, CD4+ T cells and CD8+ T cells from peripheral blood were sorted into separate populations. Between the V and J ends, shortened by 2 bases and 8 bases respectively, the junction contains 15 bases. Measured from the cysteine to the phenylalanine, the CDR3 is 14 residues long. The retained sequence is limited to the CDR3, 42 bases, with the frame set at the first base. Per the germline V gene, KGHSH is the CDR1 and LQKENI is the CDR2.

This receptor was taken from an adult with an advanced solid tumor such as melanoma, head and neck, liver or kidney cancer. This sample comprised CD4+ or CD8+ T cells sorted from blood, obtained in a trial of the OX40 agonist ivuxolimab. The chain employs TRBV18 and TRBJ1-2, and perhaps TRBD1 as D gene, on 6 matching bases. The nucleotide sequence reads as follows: TGTGCCAGCTCACCAAATCCAGGGGAGCACGGCTACACCTTC. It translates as CASSPNPGEHGYTF.